This T cell receptor beta chain derives from a study of cytomegalovirus exposure and HLA in healthy donors. Primers included in the PCR were 60 Vbeta and 13 Jbeta primers. The method was immunoSEQ multiplex PCR; TCRdb's version includes in-frame clones alone and lacks a portion of them. The profile shows about 110,000 clones, over 70% of them singletons. As for the donors, each was a healthy bone marrow donor. CDR1 and CDR2 (germline): SGHVS, FNYEAQ. CDR3 length equals 16 residues. V was clipped by 1 base and J by 7 bases; unmatched bases: 10. As for this clone: Its antigen remains unidentified.

Overall study results and limits: Presence/absence analyses assumed roughly uniform sequencing depth across donors. It was shown in a later analysis that HLA-associated TCR beta chains were more clonally expanded than other, equally common chains.

This chain links TRBV7-6 with TRBJ2-7; 10 bases are a match to TRBD2. Input material: PBMCs. The receptor was isolated from a woman in her thirties or forties in good health and CMV-seropositive. DNA for the CDR3: TGTGCCAGCAGCTTAGGCTGGAGCGGGGGGGCGGGGGAGCAGTACTTC. Translation gives CASSLGWSGGAGEQYF.